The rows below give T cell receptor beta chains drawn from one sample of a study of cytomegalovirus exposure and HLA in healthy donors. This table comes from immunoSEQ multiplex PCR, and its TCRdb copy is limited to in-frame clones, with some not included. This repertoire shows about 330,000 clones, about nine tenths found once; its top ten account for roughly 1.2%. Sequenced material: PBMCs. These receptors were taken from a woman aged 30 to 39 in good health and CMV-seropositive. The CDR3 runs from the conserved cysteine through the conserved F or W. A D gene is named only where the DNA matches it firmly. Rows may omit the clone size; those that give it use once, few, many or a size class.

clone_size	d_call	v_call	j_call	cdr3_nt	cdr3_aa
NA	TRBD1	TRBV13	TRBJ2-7	TGTGCCAGCAGCCACGGGACAGGGGGAAACTACGAGCAGTACTTC	CASSHGTGGNYEQYF
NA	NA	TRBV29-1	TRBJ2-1	TGCAGCGCAGACGGAGGTTCCTACAATGAGCAGTTCTTC	CSADGGSYNEQFF
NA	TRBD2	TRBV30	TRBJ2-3	TGTGCCTGGAGTGGGAGCGGGGGGGCCACAGATACGCAGTATTTT	CAWSGSGGATDTQYF
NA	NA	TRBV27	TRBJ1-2	TGTGCCAGCAGTTTAATTCCAGGGAACTATGGCTACACCTTC	CASSLIPGNYGYTF
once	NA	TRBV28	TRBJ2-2	TGTGCCAGCAGTTTACTGCAGGGGAGCACCGGGGAGCTGTTTTTT	CASSLLQGSTGELFF
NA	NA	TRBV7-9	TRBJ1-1	TGTGCCAGCAGCTTAGAGGGGGGGACACAGGATCGCCTGGCTTTCTTT	CASSLEGGTQDRLAFF
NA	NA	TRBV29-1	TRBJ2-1	TGCAGCGTTGGAGGCCTCTCGCCCGACTACAATGAGCAGTTCTTC	CSVGGLSPDYNEQFF
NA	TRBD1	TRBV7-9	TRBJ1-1	TGTGCCAGCAGCTTAGGGGACAGGGGTAGAGGCACTGAAGCTTTCTTT	CASSLGDRGRGTEAFF
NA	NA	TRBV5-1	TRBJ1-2	TGCGCCAGCAGCACAACAGGAAACTATGGCTACACCTTC	CASSTTGNYGYTF
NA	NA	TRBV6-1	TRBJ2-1	TGTGCCAGCAGTTACGTTGAGCAGTTCTTC	CASSYVEQFF
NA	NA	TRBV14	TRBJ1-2	TGTGCCAGCAGCCAAGAAGTCTTCCGTGGACAATATGGCTACACCTTC	CASSQEVFRGQYGYTF
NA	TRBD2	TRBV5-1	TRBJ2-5	TGCGCCAGCAGCTTGTTGGTAGCGGGAGGGGATGAGACCCAGTACTTC	CASSLLVAGGDETQYF
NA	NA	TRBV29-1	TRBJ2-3	TGCGGAACCTCAAAGGGTGGCGGGGCAGATACGCAGTATTTT	CGTSKGGGADTQYF
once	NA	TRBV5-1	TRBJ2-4	TGCGCCAGCAGCCTCAATAGAAGGCCCCAGGAAAACATTCAGTACTTC	CASSLNRRPQENIQYF
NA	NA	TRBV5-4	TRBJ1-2	TGTGCCAGCAGCTTGGGCGGGGGAGATCTAGACTATGGCTACACCTTC	CASSLGGGDLDYGYTF
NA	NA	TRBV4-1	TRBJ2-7	TGCGCCAGCAGCAAGGACGCGTACGAGCAGTACTTC	CASSKDAYEQYF
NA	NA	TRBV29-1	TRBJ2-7	TGCAGCGGTGGACGCGAAGGCACCTCCTACGAGCAGTACTTC	CSGGREGTSYEQYF
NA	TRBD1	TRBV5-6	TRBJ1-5	TGTGCCAGCAGCTTTACAGGGGGCCTGGAGCCCCAGCATTTT	CASSFTGGLEPQHF
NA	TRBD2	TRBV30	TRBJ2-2	TGTGCCTGGAAGGGACAGCCCGGGACTAGCGGGAGTTTGAAGGGCGGGGAGCTGTTTTTT	CAWKGQPGTSGSLKGGELFF
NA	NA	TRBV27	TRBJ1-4	TGTGCCAGCAGTTCCAGGCGGGATGAAAAACTGTTTTTT	CASSSRRDEKLFF
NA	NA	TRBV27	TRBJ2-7	TGTGCCAGCCGTGAGTCCGGGGGCAAAGGGTACGAGCAGTACTTC	CASRESGGKGYEQYF
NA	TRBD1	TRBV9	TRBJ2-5	TGTGCCAGCAGCCTCGGACAGGCACACCAAGAGACCCAGTACTTC	CASSLGQAHQETQYF
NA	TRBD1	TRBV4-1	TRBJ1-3	TGCGCCAGCAGCCTACAGGGGTCCGGAAACACCATATATTTT	CASSLQGSGNTIYF
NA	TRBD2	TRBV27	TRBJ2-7	TGTGCCAGCAGTTTAGGGCGGGGGGCCTACGAGCAGTACTTC	CASSLGRGAYEQYF
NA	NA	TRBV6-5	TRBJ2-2	TGTGCCAGCAGTTACCGGGGCAGGGCTTTGGGGGAGCTGTTTTTT	CASSYRGRALGELFF